Listed below are T cell receptor beta chains from one sample, sequenced in a study of T cells in Graves' hyperthyroidism and ophthalmopathy. MiXCR was run by TCRdb on the multiplex PCR reads, yielding one entry per CDR3 protein. The sample contains 650,000 to 700,000 distinct CDR3 sequences, roughly 17% of which appear only once. The material sequenced was blood. The receptors originated from a man aged 50-59 years with Graves' hyperthyroidism. The CDR3 runs from the conserved cysteine through the conserved F or W. Each record gives: J gene, V gene, clone size, D gene, CDR3 DNA, CDR3 protein. D genes are given only for firm matches. For some rows the clone size is stated as once, few or many, or as a class when expanded; others skip it.

TRBJ2-1 | TRBV28 | - | - | TGTGCCAGCGCAAGTCTGGTGCAGTTCTTC | CASASLVQFF
TRBJ1-2 | TRBV30 | many | TRBD1 | TGTGCCTGGAGTGTCCCTGACAGGGGAAACTATGGCTACACCTTC | CAWSVPDRGNYGYTF
TRBJ1-4 | TRBV9 | many | - | TGTGCCAGCAGCGTAGATCAATCGCGTAATGAAAAACTGTTTTTT | CASSVDQSRNEKLFF
TRBJ2-7 | TRBV12-3/TRBV12-4 | many | - | TGTGCCGGCAGTACATCACAGGTTACCGAGCAGTACTTC | CAGSTSQVTEQYF
TRBJ2-7 | TRBV28 | once | TRBD2 | TGTGCCAGCACCACAAGCGGGAGTTCCTACGAGCAGTACTTC | CASTTSGSSYEQYF
TRBJ2-7 | TRBV28 | few | TRBD2 | TGTGCCAGCAGTTTACCTATAATTAGGACTAGCGGGGCCCCCTACGAGCAGTACTTC | CASSLPIIRTSGAPYEQYF
TRBJ1-1 | TRBV2 | many | - | TGTGCCAGCAGTGATCGGGGATACACTGAAGCTTTCTTT | CASSDRGYTEAFF
TRBJ2-3 | TRBV27 | few | - | TGTGCCAGCAGTGTGGCTAGCCGATACACAGATACGCAGTATTTT | CASSVASRYTDTQYF
TRBJ2-7 | TRBV13 | - | - | TGTGCCAGCAGCTTAGAAGAGGAGCAGTACTTC | CASSLEEEQYF
TRBJ2-1 | TRBV6-2/TRBV6-3 | - | TRBD2 | TGTGCCAGCAGATTGGCCGGGACTAGCGGTATCCCTTCCGTCTATGAGCAGTTCTTC | CASRLAGTSGIPSVYEQFF
TRBJ1-6 | TRBV6-2/TRBV6-3 | many | - | TGTGCCAGCAGCCGCGCGTCCGGGACTCGAAATTCACCCCTCCACTTT | CASSRASGTRNSPLHF
TRBJ1-1 | TRBV12-3/TRBV12-4 | many | - | TGTGCCAGCGAACCAGGGAACACGAACACTGAAGCTTTCTTT | CASEPGNTNTEAFF
TRBJ1-2 | TRBV25-1 | - | TRBD1 | TGTGCCAGCAGTGATTGGGCCGGGACAGGACGGGATGGCTACACCTTC | CASSDWAGTGRDGYTF
TRBJ2-7 | TRBV13 | many | TRBD1 | TGTGCCAGCAGCTTTGGACAGGGGGCGCGGTACGAGCAGTACTTC | CASSFGQGARYEQYF
TRBJ2-7 | TRBV7-9 | many | TRBD2 | TGTGCCAGCAGCTTAGCACGGACTAGACCCGAGCAGTACTTC | CASSLARTRPEQYF
TRBJ2-5 | TRBV2 | many | - | TGTGCCAGCAGTGAAGACAGGGCCCAAGAGACCCAGTACTTC | CASSEDRAQETQYF
TRBJ2-1 | TRBV20-1 | - | TRBD2 | TGCAGTGCTCGGGGACTAGCGGGGGCCAGCTCCTACAATGAGCAGTTCTTC | CSARGLAGASSYNEQFF
TRBJ1-1 | TRBV3-1 | many | TRBD1 | TGTGCCAGCAGCCACTCGGACAGGGGCTGGATAGACACTGAAGCTTTCTTT | CASSHSDRGWIDTEAFF
TRBJ2-1 | TRBV29-1 | few | TRBD2 | TGCAGCGTTGAAGGGCCTAGCGGGAAGAGGACGAATGAGCAGTTCTTC | CSVEGPSGKRTNEQFF
TRBJ2-7 | TRBV29-1 | few | - | TGCAGCGCCAGAAATATCCACGAGCAGTACTTC | CSARNIHEQYF
TRBJ1-4 | TRBV25-1 | - | - | TGTGCCAGCAGTGAATCGAGGCCGCCAGAAAAACTGTTTTTT | CASSESRPPEKLFF
TRBJ2-5 | TRBV29-1 | many | - | TGCAGCGTTGAAGATGGATATGGCGGGTGGGTAGCCCAGTACTTC | CSVEDGYGGWVAQYF
TRBJ1-2 | TRBV28 | once | - | TGTGCCAGCCAAACAGGCCATGGCTACACCTTC | CASQTGHGYTF
TRBJ2-1 | TRBV18 | many | - | TGTGCCAGCTCACCCCCATCGCGCGGGCGGGAGTTCTTC | CASSPPSRGREFF
TRBJ1-1 | TRBV4-3 | few | - | TGCGCCAGCAGCCAAGGTCACACCATGAACACTGAAGCTTTCTTT | CASSQGHTMNTEAFF
TRBJ2-7 | TRBV3-1 | many | - | TGTGCCAGCAGCCAAGGCTCGGACCGCTACGAGCAGTACTTC | CASSQGSDRYEQYF
TRBJ2-5 | TRBV10-3 | many | - | TGTGCCATCAGTGAGCGGCGAGAGACCCAGTACTTC | CAISERRETQYF
TRBJ2-2 | TRBV29-1 | - | TRBD2 | TGCAGCGTTGAAAGGACTAGCGGGAGTGTCGGGGAGCTGTTTTTT | CSVERTSGSVGELFF
TRBJ2-7 | TRBV11-2 | many | - | TGTGCCAGCACTCTGGGAGGAGGGGCCCACGAGCAGTACTTC | CASTLGGGAHEQYF
TRBJ2-7 | TRBV10-3 | few | - | TGTGCCATCACCAACACAGGTTCAGGCGAGCAGTACTTC | CAITNTGSGEQYF
TRBJ1-5 | TRBV27 | many | - | TGTGCCAGCAGTGTCTCTTGGGGTCAGCCCCAGCATTTT | CASSVSWGQPQHF
TRBJ2-3 | TRBV10-2 | many | - | TGCGCCAGCAGTGCCGGCACAGATACGCAGTATTTT | CASSAGTDTQYF
TRBJ2-7 | TRBV7-8 | - | - | TGTGCCAGCAGCTTACTGGGGGACCGGACTTTTAGGTACGAGCAGTACTTC | CASSLLGDRTFRYEQYF
TRBJ2-7 | TRBV28 | many | - | TGTGCCAGCAGTTCAAGGGAAGCACCCCACGAGCAGTACTTC | CASSSREAPHEQYF
TRBJ2-3 | TRBV28 | many | - | TGTGCCAGCAGTTTAGGGGTGGGGACTAGCACAGATACGCAGTATTTT | CASSLGVGTSTDTQYF
TRBJ1-1 | TRBV27 | medium-sized | - | TGTGCCAGCAGCTTCGGGGTGGGCACTGAAGCTTTCTTT | CASSFGVGTEAFF
TRBJ2-1 | TRBV28 | many | - | TGTGCCAGCTCCCCGACTACTCTCTACAATGAGCAGTTCTTC | CASSPTTLYNEQFF
TRBJ1-3 | TRBV7-8 | few | - | TGTGCCAGCAGCTCGAGGTCAGGGTCTGGAAACACCATATATTTT | CASSSRSGSGNTIYF
TRBJ2-7 | TRBV27 | many | - | TGTGCCAGCAGTTTACTAGCTCGCTCCTACGAGCAGTACTTC | CASSLLARSYEQYF
TRBJ2-7 | TRBV6-2/TRBV6-3 | many | TRBD2 | TGTGCCAGCAGTTACTCGGCGGGAGTGACCTACGAGCAGTACTTC | CASSYSAGVTYEQYF
TRBJ1-5 | TRBV6-2/TRBV6-3 | few | - | TGTGCCAGCAGTTTCCGGGACGCGGCGTGGCAGCCCCAGCATTTT | CASSFRDAAWQPQHF
TRBJ2-3 | TRBV19 | - | - | TGTGCCAGTAGTATGGTTCGGACAGATACGCAGTATTTT | CASSMVRTDTQYF
TRBJ1-2 | TRBV27 | - | - | TGTGCCAGCGGTTTATCGTGGGGTTATGGCTACACCTTC | CASGLSWGYGYTF
TRBJ2-7 | TRBV6-1 | many | - | TGTGCCAGCAGTTACGGGACAAGCTCCTACGAGCAGTACTTC | CASSYGTSSYEQYF
TRBJ1-5 | TRBV20-1 | many | - | TGCAGTGCTAGAGATCAAACAGTCCGAAGTCAGCCCCAGCATTTT | CSARDQTVRSQPQHF
TRBJ2-5 | TRBV12-3/TRBV12-4 | - | - | TGTGCCAGCAGTTACAGCGCCCATCGAGAGACCCAGTACTTC | CASSYSAHRETQYF
TRBJ2-7 | TRBV10-3 | many | TRBD2 | TGTGCCACCCGAGCGGGGTTGGGAGTTGCCTACGAGCAGTACTTC | CATRAGLGVAYEQYF
TRBJ2-5 | TRBV9 | many | TRBD1 | TGTGCCAGCAGCGTAGAGGTGTCGAGGGACAGCGAGACCCAGTACTTC | CASSVEVSRDSETQYF
TRBJ2-3 | TRBV4-1 | - | TRBD2 | TGCGCCAGCAGCCGATCGGGACTAGCGGGAGCATCAGATACGCAGTATTTT | CASSRSGLAGASDTQYF
TRBJ2-1 | TRBV29-1 | many | TRBD2 | TGCAGCGTTGTAGATAGCGGGAGTTACGACTCCTACAATGAGCAGTTCTTC | CSVVDSGSYDSYNEQFF
TRBJ1-2 | TRBV20-1 | many | - | TGCAGTCCTACCTCCTACGAAGGGCGCTTTGGCTACACCTTC | CSPTSYEGRFGYTF